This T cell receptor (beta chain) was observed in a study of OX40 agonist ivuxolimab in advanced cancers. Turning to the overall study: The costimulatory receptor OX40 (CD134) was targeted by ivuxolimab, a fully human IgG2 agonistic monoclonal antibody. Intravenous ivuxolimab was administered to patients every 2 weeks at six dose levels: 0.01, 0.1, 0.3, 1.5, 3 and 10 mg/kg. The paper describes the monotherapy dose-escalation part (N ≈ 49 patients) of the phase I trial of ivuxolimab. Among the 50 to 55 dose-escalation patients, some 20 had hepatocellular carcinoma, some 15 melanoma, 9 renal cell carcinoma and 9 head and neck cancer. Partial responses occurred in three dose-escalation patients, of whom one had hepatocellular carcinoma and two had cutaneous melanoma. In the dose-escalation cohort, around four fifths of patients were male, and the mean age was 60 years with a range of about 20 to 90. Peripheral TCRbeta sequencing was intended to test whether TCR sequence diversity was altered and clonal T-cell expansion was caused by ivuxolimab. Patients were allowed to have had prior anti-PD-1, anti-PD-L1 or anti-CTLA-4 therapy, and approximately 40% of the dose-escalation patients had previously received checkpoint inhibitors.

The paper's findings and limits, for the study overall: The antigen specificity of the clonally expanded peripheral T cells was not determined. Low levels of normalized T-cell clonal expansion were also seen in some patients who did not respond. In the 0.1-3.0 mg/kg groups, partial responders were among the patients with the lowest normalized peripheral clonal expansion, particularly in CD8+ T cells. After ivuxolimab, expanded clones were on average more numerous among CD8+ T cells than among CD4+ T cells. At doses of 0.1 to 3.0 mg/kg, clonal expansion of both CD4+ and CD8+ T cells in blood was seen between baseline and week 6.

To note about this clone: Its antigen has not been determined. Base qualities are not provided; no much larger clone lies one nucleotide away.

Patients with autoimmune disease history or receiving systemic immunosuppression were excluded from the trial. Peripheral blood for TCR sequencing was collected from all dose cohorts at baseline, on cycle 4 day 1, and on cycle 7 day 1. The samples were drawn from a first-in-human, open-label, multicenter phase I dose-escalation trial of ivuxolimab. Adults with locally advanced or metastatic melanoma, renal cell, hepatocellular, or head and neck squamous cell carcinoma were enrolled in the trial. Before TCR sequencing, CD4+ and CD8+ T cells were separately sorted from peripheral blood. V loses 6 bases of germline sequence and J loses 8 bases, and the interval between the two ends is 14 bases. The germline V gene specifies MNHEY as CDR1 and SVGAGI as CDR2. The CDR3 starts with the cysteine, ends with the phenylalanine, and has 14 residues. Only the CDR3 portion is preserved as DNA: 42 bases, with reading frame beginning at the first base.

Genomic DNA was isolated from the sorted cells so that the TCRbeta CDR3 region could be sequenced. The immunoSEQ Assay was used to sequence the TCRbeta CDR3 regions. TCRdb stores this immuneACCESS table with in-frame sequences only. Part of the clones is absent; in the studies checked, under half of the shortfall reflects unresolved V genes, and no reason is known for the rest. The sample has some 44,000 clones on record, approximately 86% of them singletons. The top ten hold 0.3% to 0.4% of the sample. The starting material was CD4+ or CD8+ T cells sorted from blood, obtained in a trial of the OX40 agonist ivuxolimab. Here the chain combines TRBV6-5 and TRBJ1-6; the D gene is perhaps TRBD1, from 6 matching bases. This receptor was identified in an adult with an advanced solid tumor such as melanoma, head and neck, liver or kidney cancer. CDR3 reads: CASRTGTQHSPLHF. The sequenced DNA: TGTGCCAGCAGAACCGGGACACAACATTCACCCCTCCACTTT.